This T cell receptor beta chain is from a study of blood T cell repertoires in COVID-19. Trimming took off 11 bases at V and 0 bases at J, with 10 bases between the two ends. CDR1 MDHEN and CDR2 SYDVKM come from the germline V gene. This CDR3 region has 13 residues. TCRdb's copy holds only in-frame clones and misses some; the assay was immunoSEQ multiplex PCR. Of approximately 250,000 clones listed, around 89% are singletons. Cohort placement rested on clinical history that participants reported themselves. J is TRBJ2-2 and V is TRBV28, with D maybe TRBD1 (6 bases). The sequence derives from a woman aged 55-70 years in a cohort exposed to, infected with or recovered from COVID-19 (not recorded which). Sequences were obtained from PBMCs or T cells enriched from blood (not recorded which). CDR3 protein: CAAGATNTGELFF. As DNA, the CDR3 is TGTGCCGCAGGGGCGACGAACACCGGGGAGCTGTTTTTT.